Detailed here is one T cell receptor beta chain. Its antigen is unidentified. The sample holds other DNA sequences that translate to the same CDR3. The data were obtained in a study of cytomegalovirus exposure and HLA in healthy donors. The study, taken as a whole, reports: When a later analysis compared HLA-associated TCR beta chains with equally common others, the HLA-associated chains turned out to be more clonally expanded and to have lower generation probabilities. Prior analysis indicated that the majority of TCR beta V segments exhibited productivity approximately 90% or approximately 30% of the time.

This CDR3 has 15 residues. CDR1 is ENHRY, CDR2 SYGVKD, per germline. V lost 0 bases to trimming and J lost 2 bases, with 8 bases between them. It was with 60 Vbeta and 13 Jbeta primers that the PCR ran. Sequenced by immunoSEQ multiplex PCR; TCRdb stores in-frame clones only, minus some. This table holds around 250,000 clones, 85% to 95% found once. The chain links TRBV10-3 to TRBJ1-5; D unclear. This receptor was taken from a girl aged 2 to 10 in good health and CMV-seronegative. The specimen sequenced was PBMCs. CDR3 sequence: CAISESPTGNQPQHF. DNA for the CDR3: TGTGCCATCAGTGAGTCACCAACGGGCAATCAGCCCCAGCATTTT.